This entry lists 14 T cell receptor beta chains sequenced from one sample in a study of read filtering for tumor transcriptome and immune sequencing. Molecular barcoded adaptors covering alpha/delta and beta/gamma chains were used on approximately 400 ng RNA. TCRdb re-derived calls from the reads in MiXCR, one entry per CDR3 protein. The sample lists fewer than 50,000 distinct CDR3 sequences, roughly an eighth occurring once. Material: a population of CD138-negative cells sorted from bone marrow. These TCRs come from a donor at least 40 years old with multiple myeloma.

Turning to this clonotype: At one end, the junction sequence differs from germline, possibly due to a read error. The chain recombines TRBV20-1 with TRBJ2-5, with 15 nucleotides matching TRBD2. Germline CDR1 reads DFQATT; CDR2 reads SNEGSKA (reference sequence). This CDR3 comprises 17 residues. The CDR3 spells CSAHQIRTSGRVETLYF. CDR3 bases: TGCAGTGCTCACCAAATTAGGACTAGCGGGAGGGTGGAGACCCTGTACTTC.

As concerns this clonotype: At one end the junction does not follow the germline gene, possibly because of a read error. V and J are TRBV20-1 and TRBJ2-5; D is unclear. Germline assignment: CDR1 DFQATT and CDR2 SNEGSKA (reference sequence). This CDR3 region has 14 residues. The CDR3 DNA reads as TGCAGAGCTAGAGATGGATCCACAAGAGAGACCCAGTACTTC. It translates to CRARDGSTRETQYF.

Notes on this clonotype: A read error may explain this, as a much larger clone is one base away. This sequence joins TRBV30 and TRBJ2-7, with D tentatively TRBD1 (6 bases). Germline V gene data show CDR1 as GTSNPN and CDR2 as SVGIG (reference sequence). CDR3 length equals 13 residues. The CDR3 DNA sequence: TGTGGCTGGAGTGTACAGGGCTCCTACGAGCAGTACTTC. As protein: CGWSVQGSYEQYF.

There are a few counts of this clonotype. The chain carries TRBV24-1 and TRBJ1-2; no firm D call. Germline lookup yields CDR1 KGHDR and CDR2 SFDVKD. Trimming took 0 bases from V and 9 from J, leaving 1 base between them. This CDR3 comprises 10 residues. The CDR3 DNA follows: TGTGCCACCAGTGATTTGAGCTACACCTTC. Protein sequence: CATSDLSYTF.

Points on this clonotype: The CDR3 end shows no conserved phenylalanine or tryptophan, and so a read error is likely. V and J are TRBV20-1 and TRBJ2-1; either TRBD1 or TRBD2 may fit D (5 bases each). Germline V gives CDR1 DFQATT, CDR2 SNEGSKA (reference sequence). Trimming took 2 bases from V and 8 from J, leaving 13 bases between them. The CDR3 spans 13 residues. The CDR3 sequence: CSARWGSNDEQFL. The CDR3 nucleotides read TGCAGTGCTAGATGGGGGTCCAACGATGAGCAGTTCCTC.

This clonotype was detected many times. The chain combines TRBV27 with TRBJ2-7; no firm D call. Trimming left V 5 bases short and J 1 base short, with 12 bases between. CDR1 and CDR2 (germline): MNHEY, SMNVEV (reference sequence). This CDR3 region has 14 residues. The DNA for the CDR3 is TGTGCCAGCAGTCCCTTCCTCGAGTCCTACGAGCAGTACTTC. It translates to CASSPFLESYEQYF.

A note on this clonotype: With a much larger clone just one base away, this may be a read error. No conserved phenylalanine or tryptophan ends this CDR3, so it is likely a read error. The CDR3 is CRLGQGNQPQHS. The CDR3 nucleotides read TGCAGATTGGGACAGGGCAATCAGCCCCAGCATTCT. V and J are TRBV20-1 and TRBJ1-5; 8 bases agree with TRBD1. In germline, CDR1 is DFQATT, CDR2 SNEGSKA (reference sequence). The CDR3 runs to 12 residues.

A remark on this clonotype: A read error may be the cause here, since a much bigger clone is one base away. The chain combines TRBV15 with TRBJ2-6; D is tentatively TRBD1 or TRBD2 (5 bases each). This CDR3 has 15 amino acids. With 5 bases removed from V and 2 bases from J, the gap between germline ends came to 10 bases. Germline loops: CDR1 LNHNV, CDR2 YYDKDF (reference sequence). The CDR3 loop reads CATSGTGPGANVLTF. The CDR3 DNA follows: TGTGCCACCAGCGGGACGGGCCCTGGGGCCAACGTCCTGACTTTC. Full variable domain (missing parts from reference TRBV15 and TRBJ2-6): DAMVIQNPRYQVTQFGKPVTLSCSQTLNHNVMYWYQQKSSQAPKLLFHYYDKDFNNEADTPDNFQSRRPNTSFCFLDIRSPGLGDTAMYLCATSGTGPGANVLTFGAGSRLTVL.

Of note for this clonotype: A read error may explain this, as a much larger clone is one base away. It is likely a read error, because the conserved phenylalanine at the end of the CDR3 is missing. The chain carries TRBV15 and TRBJ2-5; 11 bases fit TRBD2. Trimming cost V 4 bases and J 5 bases; bases outside gene matches: 6. This CDR3 has 15 amino acids. Germline lookup yields CDR1 LNHNV and CDR2 YYDKDF (reference sequence). The CDR3 bases are TGTGCCACCAGCAACTTAGCGGGAGGGCACGAGACCCAGTACTGC. Its translation: CATSNLAGGHETQYC.

This clonotype was counted only a few times. The V gene is TRBV12-3 or TRBV12-4, the J gene TRBJ2-1; possible D gene TRBD2, 6 bases. The CDR3 totals 14 residues. The V gene lost 5 bases and the J gene lost 5 bases, with 13 bases spanning the gap. DNA of the CDR3: TGTGCCAGCAGTCGAAATAGCGGTAACAATGAGCAGTTCTTC. It encodes CASSRNSGNNEQFF.

As for this clonotype: This may arise from a read error, as a much more abundant clone is one base away. V is TRBV28 and J is TRBJ1-3; D is uncertain. The CDR3 is 13 residues long. Germline V CDR1 and CDR2: MDHEN, SYDVKM. Written as DNA, the CDR3 is TGTGCCAGCAAGGGCAGCTCTGGAAACACCGTATATTTT. This codes for CASKGSSGNTVYF.

Ten or more counts support this clonotype. This chain's CDR3 is CASSLGTVQGEAFF. The CDR3 coding sequence is TGTGCCAGCAGCCTCGGGACAGTTCAGGGTGAAGCTTTCTTT. The J gene is TRBJ1-1, the V gene TRBV7-2, with 7 bases identical to TRBD1. This CDR3 comprises 14 residues. Germline CDR1 reads SGHTA; CDR2 reads FQGNSA. V was pared by 5 bases and J by 7 bases, with 10 bases of the junction left unmatched.

A few counts support this clonotype. This chain connects TRBV30 to TRBJ1-1; D gene unclear. CDR1 is GTSNPN and CDR2 is SVGIG in the germline V gene (reference sequence). The length of the CDR3 is 12 residues. The CDR3 spells CALGPGGTEAFF. The CDR3 bases are TGTGCACTAGGGCCCGGTGGAACTGAAGCTTTCTTT.

The V call is TRBV5-4, the J call TRBJ2-2, with D unresolved. CDR3 length: 15 amino acids. The V and J ends lost 4 bases and 6 bases respectively, with 16 bases between them. Germline CDR1 and CDR2: SGHNT and YYREEE (reference sequence). CDR3 nucleotide sequence: TGTGCCAGCAGCCCCCCCGCGGCTGGGCCCGGGGAGCTGTTTTTT. Protein sequence: CASSPPAAGPGELFF.